This record looks at one T cell receptor beta chain sequence and its context. Its antigen is not known. The sample is drawn from a study of graft-versus-host responses after intestinal transplantation. At the level of the study: Multivisceral, liver-intestinal, or isolated intestinal transplants were given to recipients. Recipients uniformly received anti-thymocyte globulin induction, followed by tacrolimus and steroids for approximately 3 years.

Whole-study findings and limits: Early HvG declines after transplant were associated with peak circulating GvH clone levels. The study found high graft-versus-host to host-versus-graft clonal ratios in allografts of patients with graft-donor T cell macrochimerism.

The assay was immunoSEQ multiplex PCR, and TCRdb's table has in-frame clones only and misses some. The table includes some 140,000 clones, roughly nine tenths detected once. Source: unstimulated CD4+ T cells sorted from spleen or lymph node cells, taken before intestinal transplant. This clonotype originated in a human donor who received an intestinal transplant.

The CDR3 spells CASSADRIRISTDTQYF. In nucleotides, the CDR3 is TGTGCCAGCAGCGCTGACAGGATTCGCATTAGCACAGATACGCAGTATTTT. The chain employs TRBV9 and TRBJ2-3, with a weak D call TRBD1 (6 bases). Germline assignment: CDR1 SGDLS and CDR2 YYNGEE. V shed 3 bases and J shed 0 bases, with 17 bases lying between them. The CDR3 contains 17 residues.